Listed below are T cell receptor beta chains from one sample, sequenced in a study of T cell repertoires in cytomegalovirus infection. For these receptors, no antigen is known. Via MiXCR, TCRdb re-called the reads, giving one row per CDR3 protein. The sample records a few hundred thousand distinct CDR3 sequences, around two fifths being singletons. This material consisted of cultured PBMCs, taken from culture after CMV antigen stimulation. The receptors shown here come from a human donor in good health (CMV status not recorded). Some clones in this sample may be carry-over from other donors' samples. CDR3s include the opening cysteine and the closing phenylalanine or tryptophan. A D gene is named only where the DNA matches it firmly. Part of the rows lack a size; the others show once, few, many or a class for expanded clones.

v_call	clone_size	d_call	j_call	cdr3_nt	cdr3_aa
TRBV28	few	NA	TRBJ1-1	TGTGCCAGCAGCTGGACAGCCCAGAACACTGAAGCTTTCTTT	CASSWTAQNTEAFF
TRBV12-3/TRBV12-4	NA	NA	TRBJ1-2	TGTGCCAGCAGTTTAGGTGGCCTTGGAGATGTGGGCTACACCTTC	CASSLGGLGDVGYTF
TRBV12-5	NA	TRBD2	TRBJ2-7	TGTGCTAGTGGTTTGGTAGTTAGCGGGAGGGCAAACGAGCAGTACTTC	CASGLVVSGRANEQYF
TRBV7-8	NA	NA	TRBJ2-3	TGTGCCAGCAGCACCCGGTTGAGGGGGCAGGTGCGGGACTACCCCACAGATACGCAGTATTTT	CASSTRLRGQVRDYPTDTQYF
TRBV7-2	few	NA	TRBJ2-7	TGTGCCAGCAGCTTAGTCGCGGTTACCTACGAGCAGTACTTC	CASSLVAVTYEQYF
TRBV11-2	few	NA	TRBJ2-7	TGTGCCAGCAGCTTAACCCTTTCCTGGCAGGGAGTGGCCTACGAGCAGTACTTC	CASSLTLSWQGVAYEQYF
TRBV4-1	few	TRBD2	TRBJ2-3	TGCGCCAGCAGCCTCTACCTTCCCAACCCACTAGCGGGAGGGCCTCCCGCTAGCACAGATACGCAGTATTTT	CASSLYLPNPLAGGPPASTDTQYF
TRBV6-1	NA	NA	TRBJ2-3	TGTGCCAGTATCGATTACCTTCGTACAGGGACATTCCCAGATACGCAGTATTTT	CASIDYLRTGTFPDTQYF
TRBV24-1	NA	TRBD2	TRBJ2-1	TGTGCCACCAGTGATTCCCTAGCGGGGCCCAGGGGCGAGCAGTTCTTC	CATSDSLAGPRGEQFF
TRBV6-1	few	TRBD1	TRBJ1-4	TGTGCCAGCAGAGAGGGGGCGAATGAAAAACTGTTTTTT	CASREGANEKLFF
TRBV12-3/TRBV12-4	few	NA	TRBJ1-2	TGTGCCAGCAGTGAAACTTGGCGTGGCTACACCTTC	CASSETWRGYTF
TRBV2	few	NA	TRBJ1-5	TGTGCCAGCACTGGTCGAGAGGGGATTCCCAATCAGCCCCAGCATTTT	CASTGREGIPNQPQHF
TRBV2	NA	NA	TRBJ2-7	TGTGCCAGCAGTGTGGAGCAGGCAGCCTACGAGCAGTACTTC	CASSVEQAAYEQYF
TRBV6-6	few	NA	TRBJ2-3	TGTGCCAGCAGCCTAATTGGCACAGATACGCAGTATTTT	CASSLIGTDTQYF
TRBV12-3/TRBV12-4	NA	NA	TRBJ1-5	TGTGCCAGCAGCAACAGGGTTCAGCCCCAGCATTTT	CASSNRVQPQHF
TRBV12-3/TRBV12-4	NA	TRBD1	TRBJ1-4	TGTGCCAGCAGAGTCAGGGGGCTTGGTAATGAAAAACTGTTTTTT	CASRVRGLGNEKLFF
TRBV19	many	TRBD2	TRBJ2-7	TGTGCCAGCAAATCGACTAGCGGGAGTGTCAACGAGCAGTACTTC	CASKSTSGSVNEQYF
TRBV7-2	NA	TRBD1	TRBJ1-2	TGTGCCAGCAGCCGGGACAGGGGGGGGGGTTATGGCTACACCTTC	CASSRDRGGGYGYTF
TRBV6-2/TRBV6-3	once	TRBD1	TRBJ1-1	TGTGCCAGTGAGGACAGGGCCGCTGAAGCTTTCTTT	CASEDRAAEAFF
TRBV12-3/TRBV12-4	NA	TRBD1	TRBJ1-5	TGTGCCAGCAGTTTAAGGGGGCATGGCAATCAGCCCCAGCATTTT	CASSLRGHGNQPQHF
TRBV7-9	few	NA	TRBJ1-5	TGTGCCAGCAGCTTTTCCCAGGGGCCGTATCAGCCCCAGCATTTT	CASSFSQGPYQPQHF
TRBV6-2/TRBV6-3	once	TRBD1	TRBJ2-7	TGTGCCAGCAGTAAGCCGGGACAGACTTACTACGAGCAGTACTTC	CASSKPGQTYYEQYF
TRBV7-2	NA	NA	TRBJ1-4	TGTGCCAGCAGCTTAAGGGCGGGGGTGAGAGAAAAACTGTTTTTT	CASSLRAGVREKLFF
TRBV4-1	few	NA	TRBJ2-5	TGCGCCAGCAGCCAAGCTGGTTCAGGGCGTACGACCCAGTACTTC	CASSQAGSGRTTQYF
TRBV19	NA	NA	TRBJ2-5	TGTGCCAGTAGTATCGCCGGGGGGCCGCAAGAGACCCAGTACTTC	CASSIAGGPQETQYF
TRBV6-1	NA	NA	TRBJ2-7	TGTGCCAGCAGTGAAGCAGCGGTCGTTGGCTACGAGCAGTACTTC	CASSEAAVVGYEQYF
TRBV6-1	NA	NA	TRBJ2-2	TGTGCCAGCAGTTCGCGGCGGACGAACACCGGGGAGCTGTTTTTT	CASSSRRTNTGELFF
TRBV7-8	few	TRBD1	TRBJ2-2	TGTGCCAGCAGCTTAGATGCGTCAGGGGGCGCGAACACCGGGGAGCTGTTTTTT	CASSLDASGGANTGELFF
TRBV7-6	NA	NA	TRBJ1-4	TGTGCCAGCACCCCTGCCGAGACAACTAATGAAAAACTGTTTTTT	CASTPAETTNEKLFF
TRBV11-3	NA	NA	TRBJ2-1	TGTGCCAGCAGCCCACATCCCCTAGACGCGAGCTCCTACAATGAGCAGTTCTTC	CASSPHPLDASSYNEQFF
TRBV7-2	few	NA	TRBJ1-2	TGTGCCAGCAGCTTGGACCGTTCTATGGGGTTCTATGGCTACACCTTC	CASSLDRSMGFYGYTF
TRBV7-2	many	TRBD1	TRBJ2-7	TGTGCCAGCAGCGAGATGGGGACAGGGCTCTACGAGCAGTACTTC	CASSEMGTGLYEQYF
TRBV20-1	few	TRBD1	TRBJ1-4	TGCAGTGCTAGAGTCTCCGGGACAGGGAATGAAAAACTGTTTTTT	CSARVSGTGNEKLFF
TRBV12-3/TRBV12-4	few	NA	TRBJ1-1	TGTGCCAGCAGTTCCCACCCAGGCAGGGGGAACACTGAAGCTTTCTTT	CASSSHPGRGNTEAFF
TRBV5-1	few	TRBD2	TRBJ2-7	TGCGCCAGCAGCCCGCAGACTAGCGGGGGGGCCCGAGGAGAGCAGTACTTC	CASSPQTSGGARGEQYF
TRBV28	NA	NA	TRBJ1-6	TGTGCCAGCAGTTTTATCTCCCTCCTGGTAGGGGCAACACCCCTCCACTTT	CASSFISLLVGATPLHF
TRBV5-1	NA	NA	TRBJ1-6	TGCGCCAGCAGCTTGGGGGCATTCAGTCATTCACCCCTCCACTTT	CASSLGAFSHSPLHF
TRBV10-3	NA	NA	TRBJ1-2	TGTGCCATCGGGGGTCTCTATGGCTACACCTTC	CAIGGLYGYTF
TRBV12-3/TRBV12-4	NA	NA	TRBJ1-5	TGTGCCAGCAGAAAAAATCAGCCCCAGCATTTT	CASRKNQPQHF
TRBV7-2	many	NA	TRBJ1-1	TGTGCCAGCAGCACGGACATGATGAACACTGAAGCTTTCTTT	CASSTDMMNTEAFF
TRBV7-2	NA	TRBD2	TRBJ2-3	TGTGCCAGCAGCCCAGGACTAGCGGGCCCCTCGGATACGCAGTATTTT	CASSPGLAGPSDTQYF
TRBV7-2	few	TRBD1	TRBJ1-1	TGTGCCAGCAGGCAACAGGGGAGCACTGAAGCTTTCTTT	CASRQQGSTEAFF
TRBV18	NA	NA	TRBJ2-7	TGTGCCAGCTCAACGAGGAGAACAACCTACGAGCAGTACTTC	CASSTRRTTYEQYF
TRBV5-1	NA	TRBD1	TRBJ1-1	TGCGCCAGCAGCTTGGACGGACAGGGGACCACTGAAGCTTTCTTT	CASSLDGQGTTEAFF
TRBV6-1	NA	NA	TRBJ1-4	TGTGCCAGCAGTCCGATTGGGACTAATGAAAAACTGTTTTTT	CASSPIGTNEKLFF
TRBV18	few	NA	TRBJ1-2	TGTGCCAGCTCACCACCAGGACAGTCCGGCGGGTATGGCTACACCTTC	CASSPPGQSGGYGYTF
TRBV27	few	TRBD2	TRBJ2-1	TGTGCCAGCAGCCCAACTAGCGGTACGGTGGGTGAGCAGTTCTTC	CASSPTSGTVGEQFF
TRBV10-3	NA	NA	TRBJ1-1	TGTGCCATCAGTGAGTCTAACAGGGTGGATGAAGCTTTCTTT	CAISESNRVDEAFF
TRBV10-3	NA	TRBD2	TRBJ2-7	TGTGCCACCGGGACTAGCGCCGGAGTTTCCTACGAGCAGTACTTC	CATGTSAGVSYEQYF
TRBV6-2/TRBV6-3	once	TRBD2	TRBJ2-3	TGTGCCAGCAGTGAGACTAGCGGGGGGCCGAAGAATACGCAGTATTTT	CASSETSGGPKNTQYF